This T cell receptor (beta chain) is from a study of cytomegalovirus exposure and HLA in healthy donors. Germline-derived CDR1 and CDR2 are MNHNS and SASEGT. CDR3 length: 15 residues. V was pared by 5 bases and J by 5 bases, with 10 bases of the junction left unmatched. PCR primers comprised 60 Vbeta and 13 Jbeta primers. Per the original methods: In a later analysis, 60 million to 90 million unique TCR beta chains included roughly 11 million shared by two or more donors. Using immunoSEQ multiplex PCR, the repertoire was profiled, and TCRdb retains in-frame clones only, with some absent. V, J and clone size are those of that table, while D and trimming were read from the DNA. The profile shows some 200,000 clones, 82% of them singletons. Findings and limits, study-wide: 164 TCR beta chains were listed as cytomegalovirus-associated. TCR beta V- and J-gene trimming, according to a later analysis, was linked to a missense DCLRE1C variant.

Turning to this clone: The antigen is unknown.

What was sequenced was PBMCs. This TCR derives from a woman aged 40 to 50 in good health and CMV-seronegative. The V gene is TRBV6-1, the J gene TRBJ1-2; 8 nucleotides line up with TRBD1. The CDR3 region is CASSKGDRNIYGYTF. CDR3 nucleotides: TGTGCCAGCAGTAAGGGGGACAGGAATATATATGGCTACACCTTC.